This TCR beta chain was sequenced in a study of OX40 agonist ivuxolimab in advanced cancers. The wider study: Three patients responded partially, comprising one with hepatocellular carcinoma and two with cutaneous melanoma.

TCRdb's copy holds only in-frame clones and misses some; the assay was immunoSEQ multiplex PCR. Here the sample spans under 50,000 clones, roughly 85% being singletons. The J segment lost 10 bases and the V segment lost 6 bases, leaving 10 bases of the junction unmatched. The CDR3 runs to 15 residues. Germline V CDR1 and CDR2: MNHEY, SVGAGI. This TCR derives from an adult with an advanced solid tumor such as melanoma, head and neck, liver or kidney cancer. Source: CD4+ or CD8+ T cells sorted from blood, taken in a trial of the OX40 agonist ivuxolimab. The V call is TRBV6-5, the J call TRBJ1-6, with TRBD1 identical over 9 bases. The CDR3 protein is CASRLTGGAGSPLHF. In DNA, the CDR3 is TGTGCCAGCAGACTAACAGGGGGCGCAGGATCACCCCTCCACTTT.